The present T cell receptor beta chain was sequenced within a study of cytomegalovirus exposure and HLA in healthy donors. 60 Vbeta and 13 Jbeta primers were used in PCR. Clones were sequenced by immunoSEQ multiplex PCR, and TCRdb holds only the in-frame ones, with some missing. The repertoire holds under 200,000 clones, with about three quarters as singletons. Of note for this clone: Its antigen is as yet unknown.

Regarding the study as a whole: Previously analyzed data showed that most TCR beta V segments were productive at a frequency of about 90% or about 30%. V- and J-gene trimming in TCR beta was tied to a missense DCLRE1C variant by an analysis performed later. An observed cluster of highly shared sequence variants was recorded as a likely sequencing artifact. In vitro testing confirmed a few CMV-associated chains as specific for CMV antigens.

CDR1 and CDR2 from the germline V gene are MNHNS and SASEGT. The ends were cut back, 0 bases at V and 4 bases at J, with 16 bases in the middle. This CDR3 is 17 amino acids long. This TCR came from a woman aged 40 to 50 in good health and CMV-seropositive. The chain combines TRBV6-1 with TRBJ2-1; TRBD1 is a possible D gene (5 bases). Material: PBMCs. The CDR3 DNA follows: TGTGCCAGCAGTGAAGCGCATGGGCAGGGTACATACAATGAGCAGTTCTTC. Encoded protein: CASSEAHGQGTYNEQFF.